This T cell receptor beta chain comes out of a study of blood T cell repertoires in COVID-19. Repertoires were generated with immunoSEQ multiplex PCR, while TCRdb's copy carries only in-frame clones and drops some. The data show roughly 290,000 clones, about 90% seen once. V was pared by 4 bases and J by 1 base, with 7 bases between. The CDR3 is 12 amino acids. Germline V gene lookup returns CDR1 SQVTM and CDR2 ANQGSEA. As for this clone: The same CDR3 also results from other DNA sequences found in this sample.

This sequence originates from a woman between 45 and 60 years old who had recovered from COVID-19. V usage is TRBV29-1 and J usage is TRBJ1-1; perhaps TRBD1 as D (5 bases). Sequencing used peripheral blood. CDR3 DNA: TGCAGCGTTGGGCAGGGGAACACTGAAGCTTTCTTT. It specifies CSVGQGNTEAFF.